The present TCR beta chain was sequenced within a study of CD8 T cells in Susac syndrome. The CDR3 extends over 17 amino acids. The V end lost 4 bases, the J end lost 0 bases, and 19 bases lay between the germline ends. The germline CDR1 and CDR2 sequences are MNHEY and SVGAGI. RNA amounts of roughly 0.45 to 1 ug underwent reverse transcription with random hexamers. immunoSEQ multiplex PCR amplified TCR beta CDR3 across 54 Vbeta, 13 Jbeta. MiXCR was run by TCRdb on the immunoSEQ multiplex PCR reads, yielding one entry per CDR3 protein. Counted here are tens of thousands of distinct CDR3 sequences, 93% occurring once; the ten biggest clones make up less than 0.55%.

The sequenced sample consisted of CD8+ T cells from PBMCs. The V call is TRBV6-5, the J call TRBJ2-7, with D maybe TRBD2 (5 bases). The receptor was derived from a human donor with multiple sclerosis. CDR3 sequence reads: CASSSSWGATNSYEQYF. The CDR3 coding sequence is TGTGCCAGCAGTTCCTCATGGGGAGCGACGAACTCCTACGAGCAGTACTTC.